Each of the 25 T cell receptor beta chains below was sequenced from the same sample in a study of blood T cell repertoires in COVID-19 (TCRdb year 2020). The library was prepared using the immunoSEQ multiplex PCR assay. Drawn from immuneACCESS, this table holds only the in-frame rearrangements with V and J called that TCRdb kept. Clones are partly lost; checked studies trace under half to an unresolved V gene and leave the rest unexplained. This sample lists approximately 210,000 clones; around four fifths were detected once. The ten biggest clones cover 15% to 20% of the sample. Source material: peripheral blood. These receptors all come from a man aged 25-45 years with active or convalescent COVID-19.

The genes are TRBV6-1 and TRBJ1-2; D is undetermined. This CDR3 has 16 residues. CDR1 and CDR2 (germline): MNHNS, SASEGT. Trimming removed 5 bases from V and 4 bases from J, with 20 bases in between. In DNA form, the CDR3 reads TGTGCCAGCAGTCAAGGTTGGCAGGCCTTACCCTATGGCTACACCTTC. This translates into CASSQGWQALPYGYTF.

The chain employs TRBV18 and TRBJ1-5; 9 positions agree with TRBD1. Germline values: CDR1 KGHSH, CDR2 LQKENI. The ends lost 3 bases at V and 5 bases at J; junction bases unmatched: 2. This CDR3 is 14 amino acids long. CDR3 DNA sequence: TGTGCCAGCTCACCGGGACAGGGTGATCAGCCCCAGCATTTT. Translation: CASSPGQGDQPQHF.

In its sample, this clone was seen once. The rearrangement links TRBV7-2 to TRBJ2-5; TRBD2 matches 11 bases. J lost 0 bases, V lost 6 bases, and 6 bases had no gene match. CDR1 is SGHTA and CDR2 is FQGNSA in the germline V gene. The CDR3 spans 16 residues. CDR3 nucleotide sequence: TGTGCCAGCAGAACCCGGACTAGCGGGTACCAAGAGACCCAGTACTTC. It yields the protein CASRTRTSGYQETQYF.

The rearrangement links TRBV27 to TRBJ2-6, with D possibly TRBD1 on 5 matching bases. The V end lost 3 bases, the J end lost 0 bases, and 15 bases lay between the germline ends. Germline V gives CDR1 MNHEY, CDR2 SMNVEV (reference sequence). The CDR3 sequence is 18 residues long. CDR3 residues: CASSLIRVGVSGANVLTF. The CDR3 DNA follows: TGTGCCAGCAGTTTGATCAGGGTAGGGGTCTCTGGGGCCAACGTCCTGACTTTC.

V usage is TRBV4-1 and J usage is TRBJ1-2; unclear D gene. Per the germline V gene, CDR1 is MGHRA and CDR2 is YSYEKL. Trimming shortened V by 0 bases and J by 4 bases, and 12 bases separated the two germline ends. The CDR3 extends over 15 amino acids. The CDR3 region is CASSQEGGNSYGYTF. The CDR3 DNA reads TGCGCCAGCAGCCAAGAGGGCGGGAATTCCTATGGCTACACCTTC.

The chain carries TRBV24-1 and TRBJ2-1; TRBD1 matches at 7 bases. V shed 3 bases and J 8 bases; nucleotides not matched to a gene: 12. This CDR3 contains 16 residues. The germline CDR1 and CDR2 sequences are KGHDR and SFDVKD. The CDR3 region is CATSDPTQGVGDEQFF. CDR3 bases: TGTGCCACCAGTGATCCCACCCAGGGGGTGGGGGATGAGCAGTTCTTC.

The chain links TRBV10-3 to TRBJ2-3, with 7 bases aligning to TRBD1. Germline values: CDR1 ENHRY, CDR2 SYGVKD. CDR3 length: 16 amino acids. The V and J ends lost 2 bases and 6 bases, in that order; junction bases with no gene match: 11. The CDR3 sequence is CAISEQSGGLYDTQYF. In nucleotides, the CDR3 is TGTGCCATCAGTGAGCAGTCAGGGGGATTGTACGATACGCAGTATTTT.

The chain combines TRBV7-9 with TRBJ2-5; 8 nucleotides align to TRBD1. CDR1 SEHNR and CDR2 FQNEAQ come from the germline V gene (reference sequence). CDR3 length: 15 amino acids. Unmatched junction bases numbered 2, after V lost 1 base and J lost 1 base. In DNA form, the CDR3 reads TGTGCCAGCAGCTTAGACAGGGGGTCCCAAGAGACCCAGTACTTC. The encoded protein is CASSLDRGSQETQYF.

This clone was picked up one time. This chain uses TRBV30 with TRBJ2-1, with D possibly matching TRBD1 (6 bases). Germline V gives CDR1 GTSNPN, CDR2 SVGIG (reference sequence). Trimming stripped 0 bases from V and 15 bases from J, with 15 bases between. This CDR3 has 12 amino acids. The DNA of the CDR3 is TGTGCCTGGAGTGTAATAGGGGGAGTTCGGTTCTTC. This gives the protein CAWSVIGGVRFF. Supplemented by reference TRBV30 and TRBJ2-1, the full variable domain reads SQTIHQWPATLVQPVGSPLSLECTVEGTSNPNLYWYRQAAGRGLQLLFYSVGIGQISSEVPQNLSASRPQDRQFILSSKKLLLSDSGFYLCAWSVIGGVRFFGPGTRLTVL.

The V call is TRBV6-2 or TRBV6-3, the J call TRBJ2-1, with a possible D match to TRBD1 (6 bases). The CDR3 is 15 amino acids. V was shortened by 0 bases and J by 3 bases, with 9 bases between the two germline ends. Germline V gene lookup returns CDR1 MNHEY and CDR2 SVGEGT. This CDR3 reads CASSYSGGYYNEQFF. Here the CDR3 DNA reads TGTGCCAGCAGTTACTCAGGGGGTTACTACAATGAGCAGTTCTTC.

This clone was found once. The chain links TRBV27 to TRBJ1-1; tentatively, D is TRBD1 (6 bases). The CDR3 loop spans 15 amino acids. From germline, CDR1 is MNHEY and CDR2 SMNVEV (reference sequence). Trimming removed 5 bases at V and 4 bases at J, with 17 bases between. For the CDR3, the DNA is TGTGCCAGCAGTCCCCGACAGGTCTTGGGCACTGAAGCTTTCTTT. It is translated as CASSPRQVLGTEAFF.

V gene TRBV7-8 combines with J gene TRBJ2-7; D gene ambiguous. Germline V lookup: CDR1 SGHVS, CDR2 FQNEAQ. The CDR3 has 12 amino acids. V lost 1 base, J lost 4 bases, and 5 bases lay in between. CDR3 in DNA: TGTGCCAGCAGCTTAGTCGGGTACGAGCAGTACTTC. This gives the protein CASSLVGYEQYF.

The chain recombines TRBV6-5 with TRBJ1-2; D may be TRBD1 (5 bases). Germline CDR1 MNHEY, CDR2 SVGAGI. The CDR3 is 15 residues long. V dropped 6 bases and J dropped 1 base, with 15 bases sitting between them. The CDR3 loop is CASRSIRAYNYGYTF. The CDR3 coding sequence is TGTGCCAGCAGATCAATCAGGGCTTATAACTATGGCTACACCTTC.

The chain links TRBV30 to TRBJ1-2, with TRBD1 matching over 9 bases. Trimming at V came to 2 bases and at J to 6 bases, leaving 7 bases not matched to a gene. Per germline, CDR1 GTSNPN and CDR2 SVGIG (reference sequence). This CDR3 contains 14 residues. CDR3 residues: CAWSPGTGLDGYTF. The CDR3 DNA reads as TGTGCCTGGAGTCCCGGGACAGGGCTGGATGGCTACACCTTC.

The chain couples TRBV21-1 to TRBJ2-5; TRBD1, the D gene given by the table, was not confirmed from the DNA. TRBV21-1 is a documented pseudogene. CDR3 length: 14 amino acids. The CDR3 loop reads CASSKRGGRETQYF. The CDR3 DNA is TGTGCCAGCAGCAAAAGAGGGGGTAGGGAGACCCAGTACTTC.

The chain has TRBV7-2 and TRBJ2-1; TRBD2 matches at 9 bases. The CDR3 runs 15 residues. Unmatched junction bases numbered 5, after V lost 1 base and J lost 7 bases. Germline CDR1 SGHTA, CDR2 FQGNSA. The CDR3 reads CASSLGSSGVNEQFF. For the CDR3, the DNA is TGTGCCAGCAGCTTAGGGTCTAGCGGGGTTAATGAGCAGTTCTTC.

V is TRBV2 and J is TRBJ1-6, with a weak D call TRBD1 (6 bases). Germline V CDR1 and CDR2: SNHLY, FYNNEI. CDR3 length: 13 amino acids. V was shortened by 11 bases and J by 7 bases, with 15 bases between the two germline ends. The CDR3 DNA follows: TGTGCCTCAAGGGGGGGAGGGAATTCACCCCTCCACTTT. Protein: CASRGGGNSPLHF. The full variable domain, its missing parts supplied by reference TRBV2 and TRBJ1-6, is EPEVTQTPSHQVTQMGQEVILRCVPISNHLYFYWYRQILGQKVEFLVSFYNNEISEKSEIFDDQFSVERPDGSNFTLKIRSTKLEDSAMYFCASRGGGNSPLHFGNGTRLTVT.

Points on this clone: Because the CDR3's place on the DNA is in doubt, the DNA is left out and the CDR3 is given as listed by TCRdb. The V call is TRBV28, the J call TRBJ1-5. Germline assignment: CDR1 MDHEN and CDR2 SYDVKM. A total of 14 residues make up the CDR3, ends included. This chain's CDR3 is CASSSSGGEVPQHF.

The chain combines TRBV28 with TRBJ1-3; D call uncertain. The CDR3 has 14 residues. CDR1 MDHEN and CDR2 SYDVKM come from the germline V gene. With 10 bases removed from V and 0 bases from J, the gap between germline ends came to 13 bases. CDR3 sequence (DNA): TGTGCCACCCTGGCCCAACCCTCTGGAAACACCATATATTTT. As protein: CATLAQPSGNTIYF. The whole variable domain, filled in from reference TRBV28 and TRBJ1-3, reads DVKVTQSSRYLVKRTGEKVFLECVQDMDHENMFWYRQDPGLGLRLIYFSYDVKMKEKGDIPEGYSVSREKKERFSLILESASTNQTSMYLCATLAQPSGNTIYFGEGSWLTVV.

The rearrangement joins TRBV6-6 to TRBJ2-6, with TRBD1 matching over 7 bases. Germline V gene data show CDR1 as MNHNY and CDR2 as SVGAGI (reference sequence). The junction had 5 bases not matched to a gene; V was cut back by 2 bases and J by 4 bases. This CDR3 is built from 16 residues. CDR3 nucleotides: TGTGCCAGCAGTTACCCACAGGGGCAGGGGGCCAACGTCCTGACTTTC. Its translation: CASSYPQGQGANVLTF.

The rearrangement uses TRBV9 and TRBJ2-2, with 7 bases aligning to TRBD2. J gave up 2 bases and V 0 bases, and 4 bases lay outside the gene matches. The CDR3 has 16 amino acids. CDR1 is SGDLS, CDR2 YYNGEE, per germline. CDR3: CASSVVGTTNTGELFF. In nucleotides, the CDR3 is TGTGCCAGCAGCGTAGTCGGGACTACCAACACCGGGGAGCTGTTTTTT.

This chain joins TRBV6-5 and TRBJ2-7; TRBD1 matches at 8 bases. Germline values: CDR1 MNHEY, CDR2 SVGAGI. The ends lost 8 bases at V and 5 bases at J; junction bases unmatched: 14. The CDR3 runs 15 residues. CDR3 sequence: CASRRTGTELDEQYF. In DNA, the CDR3 is TGTGCCAGCCGACGGACAGGGACAGAGCTAGACGAGCAGTACTTC.

This sequence joins TRBV4-3 and TRBJ2-7; 10 bases match TRBD1. Looked up from germline, CDR1 is LGHNA and CDR2 is YSLEER. CDR3 length: 15 amino acids. The junction had 7 bases not matched to a gene; V was cut back by 2 bases and J by 6 bases. The CDR3 spells CASSQNLGTGAEQYF. In DNA, the CDR3 is TGCGCCAGCAGCCAAAACCTCGGGACAGGGGCCGAGCAGTACTTC.

The genes are TRBV28 and TRBJ2-7; 7 nucleotides match TRBD1. Unmatched junction bases numbered 10, after V lost 5 bases and J lost 12 bases. Germline V gene lookup returns CDR1 MDHEN and CDR2 SYDVKM. The CDR3 is made up of 12 amino acids. The CDR3 here is CASSTGTEMWYF. The DNA for the CDR3 is TGTGCCAGCAGTACCGGGACAGAGATGTGGTACTTC.

The chain recombines TRBV18 with TRBJ1-1; 9 bases match TRBD1. CDR3 length: 16 residues. Per germline, CDR1 KGHSH and CDR2 LQKENI. Germline trimming cut 4 bases from V and 4 bases from J; bases unmatched to any gene: 10. CDR3 bases: TGTGCCAGCTCACGACAACCCACAGGGGGCGGCACTGAAGCTTTCTTT. Translation: CASSRQPTGGGTEAFF.